The rows below give T cell receptor beta chains drawn from one sample of a study of T cell repertoires in cytomegalovirus infection. In TCRdb, the reads were re-called with MiXCR into one record per CDR3 protein. The sample includes approximately 750,000 distinct CDR3 sequences, less than 40% of them seen just once. The source material was PBMCs. These receptors were taken from a human donor in good health (CMV status not recorded). Some clones in this sample may be carry-over from other donors' samples. Both conserved end residues are part of each CDR3. A D gene is named only where the DNA matches it firmly. Not every row has a clone size; where given, it reads once, few, many or a size class.

D | J | size | V | length | CDR3 | DNA
NA | TRBJ1-1 | few | TRBV27 | 13 | CASSFFGDTEAFF | TGTGCCAGCAGTTTTTTCGGGGACACTGAAGCTTTCTTT
TRBD2 | TRBJ2-1 | few | TRBV20-1 | 17 | CSARRLAGGLGYNEQFF | TGCAGTGCTCGAAGACTAGCGGGAGGGCTAGGCTACAATGAGCAGTTCTTC
NA | TRBJ2-1 | once | TRBV12-3/TRBV12-4 | 14 | CASSFRELYNEQFF | TGTGCCAGCAGTTTTAGGGAGCTCTACAATGAGCAGTTCTTC
TRBD2 | TRBJ2-1 | NA | TRBV23-1 | 14 | CASKLAGGCDEQFF | TGCGCCAGCAAACTAGCGGGAGGCTGTGATGAGCAGTTCTTC
NA | TRBJ2-7 | few | TRBV7-9 | 13 | CASRLGSSYEQYF | TGTGCCAGCAGACTAGGGAGCTCCTACGAGCAGTACTTC
NA | TRBJ1-1 | few | TRBV11-2 | 13 | CASTFHRFTEAFF | TGTGCCAGCACCTTCCACAGATTCACTGAAGCTTTCTTT
NA | TRBJ1-2 | few | TRBV19 | 17 | CASSIVPDTSFGYGYTF | TGTGCCAGTAGTATAGTCCCGGACACCTCTTTTGGGTATGGCTACACCTTC
TRBD2 | TRBJ2-5 | few | TRBV19 | 14 | CASSNLAGAETQYF | TGTGCCAGTAGCAACTTAGCGGGAGCAGAGACCCAGTACTTC
NA | TRBJ2-2 | NA | TRBV7-9 | 15 | CASSFEQMNTGELFF | TGTGCCAGCAGCTTTGAACAGATGAACACCGGGGAGCTGTTTTTT
TRBD1 | TRBJ2-1 | NA | TRBV28 | 13 | CASSLQGDNEQFF | TGTGCCAGCAGTTTACAGGGGGACAATGAGCAGTTCTTC
TRBD1 | TRBJ2-7 | few | TRBV11-2 | 14 | CASSSGQGNYEQYF | TGTGCCAGCAGCTCGGGACAGGGGAACTACGAGCAGTACTTC
TRBD1 | TRBJ1-5 | NA | TRBV6-2/TRBV6-3 | 18 | CASSPDREPRFSNQPQHF | TGTGCCAGCAGCCCAGACAGGGAACCAAGATTTAGCAATCAGCCCCAGCATTTT
TRBD2 | TRBJ2-3 | NA | TRBV28 | 16 | CASSWIAGVTTDTQYF | TGTGCCAGCAGTTGGATAGCGGGAGTTACGACAGATACGCAGTATTTT
TRBD2 | TRBJ2-3 | NA | TRBV11-2 | 15 | CASSLGDYGTDTQYF | TGTGCCAGCAGCTTAGGGGACTATGGCACAGATACGCAGTATTTT
NA | TRBJ1-1 | once | TRBV15 | 11 | CATSRDSHAFF | TGTGCCACCAGCAGAGACAGCCACGCCTTCTTC
NA | TRBJ1-4 | NA | TRBV7-9 | 19 | CTSSLPYRQGRASGEKLFF | TGTACCAGCAGCTTGCCTTATCGGCAGGGGAGGGCCTCGGGCGAAAAACTGTTTTTT
NA | TRBJ1-5 | many | TRBV7-2 | 15 | CASSPQAGRRQPQHF | TGTGCCAGCAGCCCCCAGGCGGGGAGGCGTCAGCCCCAGCATTTT